These 12 T cell receptor beta chains share one sample of origin, sequenced in a study of blood T cell repertoires in COVID-19. Sequencing was performed with immunoSEQ multiplex PCR; in TCRdb, only in-frame clones are kept and a portion is missing. The table records 150,000 to 200,000 clones, about 86% of them present only once. Input material: peripheral blood. The receptors here all came from a man in his fifties with active or convalescent COVID-19.

V and J are TRBV19 and TRBJ2-5; the match to TRBD1 covers 8 bases. CDR3 length: 12 amino acids. CDR1 LNHDA and CDR2 SQIVND come from the germline V gene (reference sequence). The chain's CDR3 is CPPSTGGETQYF. The CDR3 DNA reads as TGTCCGCCCTCCACAGGGGGAGAGACCCAGTACTTC.

V gene TRBV24-1 combines with J gene TRBJ2-5; D uncertain. The CDR3 has 11 amino acids. Trimming stripped 5 bases from V and 6 bases from J, with 6 bases between. The germline gives CDR1 KGHDR, CDR2 SFDVKD. CDR3 loop: CATSAGQTQYF. Here the CDR3 DNA reads TGTGCCACCAGTGCCGGTCAGACCCAGTACTTC.

V is TRBV5-6 and J is TRBJ1-5, with 7 bases fitting TRBD1. Germline V gene sequence: CDR1 SGHDT, CDR2 YYEEEE. J gave up 0 bases and V 2 bases, and 2 bases lay outside the gene matches. The CDR3 length is 15 residues. CDR3 loop: CASSFGQASNQPQHF. CDR3 coding DNA: TGTGCCAGCAGCTTCGGACAGGCTAGCAATCAGCCCCAGCATTTT.

This clone is a singleton in its sample. This chain joins TRBV27 and TRBJ2-6; no definite D call. Per germline, CDR1 MNHEY and CDR2 SMNVEV (reference sequence). Between the trimmed V and J ends, which lost 2 bases and 9 bases, there was a span of 14 bases. There are 15 residues in the CDR3. The CDR3 DNA reads TGTGCCAGCAGTTTAGAGGCTAGGTTGGTCAACGTCCTGACTTTC. Amino acid sequence: CASSLEARLVNVLTF.

The V gene is TRBV19, the J gene TRBJ1-2; TRBD1 might be the D (6 bases). Germline CDR1 LNHDA, CDR2 SQIVND (reference sequence). The CDR3 contains 14 residues. Deletions cut 5 bases from V and 3 bases from J, with 13 bases between. The CDR3 nucleotides read TGTGCCAGTAGTTCCTCCGGGACACACTATGGCTACACCTTC. Translation gives CASSSSGTHYGYTF.

The gene calls are TRBV10-3 and TRBJ1-6; D might be TRBD1 (5 bases). CDR1 ENHRY and CDR2 SYGVKD come from the germline V gene. V shed 3 bases and J shed 8 bases, with 11 bases lying between them. The CDR3 is made up of 14 amino acids. The CDR3 DNA reads TGTGCCATCAGTGACCAGGGTGGGCATTCACCCCTCCACTTT. It encodes CAISDQGGHSPLHF.

This chain uses TRBV6-6 with TRBJ2-7, with 10 bases lining up with TRBD2. Losses at the gene ends were 6 bases for V and 4 bases for J; bases not matched to a gene: 12. The CDR3 extends over 16 amino acids. Per germline, CDR1 MNHNY and CDR2 SVGAGI (reference sequence). The CDR3 reads CASRDLAGDPPYEQYF. CDR3 nucleotides: TGTGCCAGCAGGGATCTAGCGGGAGACCCCCCTTACGAGCAGTACTTC.

V gene TRBV14 combines with J gene TRBJ2-6, with TRBD1 identical over 9 bases. Per the germline V gene, CDR1 is SGHDN and CDR2 is FVKESK. With 4 bases clipped from V and 2 bases from J, the junction kept 3 bases outside the gene matches. The length of the CDR3 is 16 residues. The CDR3 nucleotides are TGTGCCAGCAGCCTCGGACAGGGGACTGGGGCCAACGTCCTGACTTTC. Its translation: CASSLGQGTGANVLTF.

This clone was seen a handful of times. This chain links TRBV19 with TRBJ2-1, with D maybe TRBD1 (6 bases). The ends were cut back, 1 base at V and 5 bases at J, with 9 bases in the middle. CDR1 and CDR2 from the germline V gene are LNHDA and SQIVND (reference sequence). This CDR3 is 14 amino acids long. CDR3 amino acids: CASSIVGGNNEQFF. The CDR3 coding sequence is TGTGCCAGTAGTATAGTAGGGGGTAACAATGAGCAGTTCTTC.

The chain is built from TRBV30 and TRBJ1-2, with D maybe TRBD1 (6 bases). Trimming removed 7 bases from V and 2 bases from J, with 14 bases in between. The CDR3 has 13 amino acids. CDR1 and CDR2 from the germline V gene are GTSNPN and SVGIG (reference sequence). The CDR3 sequence: CAFSLGQNYGYTF. As DNA, the CDR3 is TGTGCCTTCTCCCTCGGACAGAACTATGGCTACACCTTC.

This chain joins TRBV10-3 and TRBJ2-1, with TRBD1 matching over 8 bases. The CDR3 runs 13 residues. After removal of 5 bases from V and 6 bases from J, the junction contained 3 bases not matched to a gene. CDR1 and CDR2 (germline): ENHRY, SYGVKD. CDR3 amino acids: CAISQGASNEQFF. The CDR3 DNA reads as TGTGCCATCAGTCAGGGGGCCTCCAATGAGCAGTTCTTC.

V usage is TRBV11-1 and J usage is TRBJ1-3, with D possibly matching TRBD1 (6 bases). Trimming took off 5 bases at V and 2 bases at J, with 10 bases between the two ends. CDR1 is SGHAT and CDR2 is FQDESV in the germline V gene (reference sequence). The CDR3 runs to 14 residues. CDR3 amino acids: CASSRTGTGNTIYF. CDR3 nucleotide sequence: TGTGCCAGCAGCCGAACAGGGACTGGAAACACCATATATTTT.